A single sample is the source of the 5 T cell receptor beta chains below, sequenced in a study of beta chain features in type 1 diabetes. Their specific antigens are unknown. Of the isolated RNA, all was reverse transcribed, and so the sequenced material was expressed TCRB transcripts. TCRdb's copy holds only in-frame clones and misses some; the assay was immunoSEQ multiplex PCR. The sample yields more than 300,000 clones, around 9.7% seen once. Notes on the study in general: People with Type 1 diabetes carried modestly yet significantly shorter TCRB CDR3s in all four CD4+ subsets.

Sequenced material: central memory CD4+ T cells from blood. The receptor source for this set is a man under 40 with type 1 diabetes.

The gene calls are TRBV5-1 and TRBJ2-3; possible D gene TRBD2, 5 bases. Trimming pared 2 bases from V and 4 bases from J, leaving 11 bases between. Germline CDR1 SGHRS, CDR2 YFSETQ. This CDR3 contains 14 residues. CDR3 protein: CASSLLVEADTQYF. CDR3 in DNA: TGCGCCAGCAGCTTATTGGTGGAGGCAGATACGCAGTATTTT.

The CDR3 nucleotides read TGTGCCAGCAGACCTCAGGGTGATGAGCAGTTCTTC. Its protein is CASRPQGDEQFF. This chain connects TRBV14 to TRBJ2-1, with D perhaps TRBD1 (5 bases). The germline V gene encodes CDR1 SGHDN and CDR2 FVKESK. V was cut by 6 bases and J by 8 bases, with 11 bases left in between. CDR3 length: 12 amino acids.

This clone has just a few counts. The genes are TRBV5-1 and TRBJ1-2, with TRBD1 as a possible D gene (6 bases). The CDR3 is 14 amino acids. V was trimmed by 0 bases and J by 7 bases, leaving 13 bases between them. The germline gives CDR1 SGHRS, CDR2 YFSETQ. CDR3 nucleotides: TGCGCCAGCAGCTTGGCCGGGGGCAATGGTGGCTACACCTTC. Residues: CASSLAGGNGGYTF.

This clone was counted only a few times. The CDR3 nucleotides read TGTGCCAGCAGTCTACTTCTGCAGGGGGCGCGAGAGCAGTACTTC. This translates into CASSLLLQGAREQYF. This sequence joins TRBV28 and TRBJ2-7; 8 nucleotides align to TRBD1. Germline CDR1 MDHEN, CDR2 SYDVKM. The CDR3 contains 15 residues. Trimming cost V 5 bases and J 7 bases; bases outside gene matches: 13.

The genes are TRBV5-1 and TRBJ2-2; 7 bases map to TRBD1. Germline assignment: CDR1 SGHRS and CDR2 YFSETQ. The CDR3 totals 16 residues. The ends lost 4 bases at V and 2 bases at J; junction bases unmatched: 8. CDR3 DNA sequence: TGCGCCAGCAGCCTCCGGACAGGAGCTAACACCGGGGAGCTGTTTTTT. Encoded protein: CASSLRTGANTGELFF. The complete variable domain, with remaining parts taken from reference TRBV5-1 and TRBJ2-2, reads KAGVTQTPRYLIKTRGQQVTLSCSPISGHRSVSWYQQTPGQGLQFLFEYFSETQRNKGNFPGRFSGRQFSNSRSEMNVSTLELGDSALYLCASSLRTGANTGELFFGEGSRLTVL.